Listed here are 15 T cell receptor beta chains from one sample, sequenced in a study of blood T cell repertoires in COVID-19. Generated by immunoSEQ multiplex PCR, the TCRdb table keeps only in-frame clones and is missing some. The sample contains 150,000 to 200,000 clones, roughly 85% of which appear only once. Sequenced material: peripheral blood. The receptors shown here come from a human donor with acute or convalescent COVID-19. The donor label of this sample is uncertain.

The chain couples TRBV6-5 to TRBJ1-1; D is unresolved. The CDR3 has 15 amino acids. The V gene's germline CDR1 is MNHEY and CDR2 SVGAGI. V was clipped by 6 bases and J by 0 bases, with 14 bases between them. The CDR3 DNA sequence: TGTGCCAGCAGATCCCCCCGGGGTCTGAACACTGAAGCTTTCTTT. Amino acid sequence: CASRSPRGLNTEAFF.

V is TRBV7-2 and J is TRBJ1-1; tentatively, D is TRBD1 (6 bases). The CDR3 has 14 amino acids. The V gene lost 5 bases and the J gene lost 5 bases, with 15 bases spanning the gap. The germline V gene has CDR1 SGHTA and CDR2 FQGNSA. CDR3 residues: CASSAARGGTEAFF. The CDR3 nucleotides read TGTGCCAGCAGCGCCGCCAGGGGTGGGACTGAAGCTTTCTTT.

The chain uses TRBV6-1 and TRBJ2-1; 8 bases line up with TRBD1. V trimming: 0 bases; J trimming: 2 bases; junction bases outside the gene matches: 3. CDR1 and CDR2 from the germline V gene are MNHNS and SASEGT. There are 16 residues in the CDR3. The CDR3 region is CASSEAPGQAYNEQFF. The CDR3, as DNA: TGTGCCAGCAGTGAAGCTCCGGGACAGGCCTACAATGAGCAGTTCTTC.

The V and J genes are TRBV2 and TRBJ1-1; D unclear. Trimming removed 6 bases from V and 0 bases from J, with 14 bases in between. There are 15 residues in the CDR3. From germline, CDR1 is SNHLY and CDR2 FYNNEI. In DNA, the CDR3 is TGTGCCAGCAGAGCGACTAGGACGCTGAACACTGAAGCTTTCTTT. It encodes CASRATRTLNTEAFF. Full variable domain (rest looked up from reference TRBV2 and TRBJ1-1): EPEVTQTPSHQVTQMGQEVILRCVPISNHLYFYWYRQILGQKVEFLVSFYNNEISEKSEIFDDQFSVERPDGSNFTLKIRSTKLEDSAMYFCASRATRTLNTEAFFGQGTRLTVV.

This sequence joins TRBV7-8 and TRBJ1-1; a possible D gene is TRBD1 (6 bases). Between the trimmed V and J ends, which lost 2 bases and 7 bases, there was a span of 11 bases. In germline, CDR1 is SGHVS, CDR2 FQNEAQ. The CDR3 totals 13 residues. As DNA, the CDR3 is TGTGCCAGCAGCTTACGGGAACAGGGTGAAGCTTTCTTT. This sequence encodes CASSLREQGEAFF.

Written as DNA, the CDR3 is TGTGCCAGCAGTTTAGTTGCCAGGGGTGCCTCACCCCTCCACTTT. This codes for CASSLVARGASPLHF. The rearrangement links TRBV27 to TRBJ1-6; D might be TRBD1 (6 bases). Germline V CDR1 and CDR2: MNHEY, SMNVEV (reference sequence). The CDR3 sequence is 15 residues long. V was shortened by 2 bases and J by 10 bases, with 15 bases between the two germline ends.

This chain connects TRBV30 to TRBJ2-2; 9 bases are shared with TRBD1. The CDR3 is 19 amino acids. Germline V gene lookup returns CDR1 GTSNPN and CDR2 SVGIG (reference sequence). The V segment lost 2 bases and the J segment 1 base; nucleotides outside the gene matches: 14. The CDR3 region is CAWSPITNLGQGNTGELFF. Written as DNA, the CDR3 is TGTGCCTGGAGTCCTATAACAAATCTGGGACAGGGGAACACCGGGGAGCTGTTTTTT.

This chain links TRBV7-3 with TRBJ1-2, with D tentatively TRBD1 (5 bases). Germline CDR1 SGHTA, CDR2 FQGTGA. Trimming pared 2 bases from V and 6 bases from J, leaving 13 bases between. The CDR3 has 14 amino acids. Here the CDR3 reads CASSLRGGADGYTF. CDR3 DNA sequence: TGTGCCAGCAGCTTACGAGGCGGGGCGGATGGCTACACCTTC.

The chain couples TRBV25-1 to TRBJ2-1; TRBD2 matches 10 bases. CDR3 length equals 15 residues. Germline V gene lookup returns CDR1 MGHDK and CDR2 SYGVNS. The V segment lost 6 bases and the J segment 2 bases; nucleotides outside the gene matches: 4. The DNA of the CDR3 is TGTGCCAGCAGCTTTAGCGGGGGGCCCTACAATGAGCAGTTCTTC. This gives the protein CASSFSGGPYNEQFF.

The gene calls are TRBV23-1 and TRBJ1-5; 10 bases match TRBD1. TRBV23-1 is given ORF status, its function remaining uncertain. The CDR3 sequence is 20 residues long. The trim removed 0 bases at V and 6 bases at J, leaving 17 bases unmatched. DNA of the CDR3: TGCGCCAGCAGTCAATCCCAAGCCAGTAATCGGACAGGGGGGTGTCAGCCCCAGCATTTT. Translating it yields CASSQSQASNRTGGCQPQHF.

V is TRBV19 and J is TRBJ2-3; no reliable D call. The CDR3 sequence is 13 residues long. V lost 5 bases and J 2 bases, leaving 8 bases between the germline ends. CDR1 and CDR2 (germline): LNHDA, SQIVND (reference sequence). The CDR3 sequence is CASSPRYTDTQYF. CDR3 sequence (DNA): TGTGCCAGTAGTCCACGGTACACAGATACGCAGTATTTT.

This chain joins TRBV7-3 and TRBJ2-7, with 11 bases lining up with TRBD1. Germline V CDR1 and CDR2: SGHTA, FQGTGA. After removal of 4 bases from V and 7 bases from J, the junction contained 6 bases not matched to a gene. The CDR3 is made up of 14 amino acids. The CDR3 here is CASSSSGTGGEQYF. CDR3 nucleotide sequence: TGTGCCAGCAGCTCCTCCGGGACAGGGGGTGAGCAGTACTTC.

The chain carries TRBV2 and TRBJ1-5, with D possibly matching TRBD1 (6 bases). Germline V gene sequence: CDR1 SNHLY, CDR2 FYNNEI. The CDR3 runs to 14 residues. V was shortened by 4 bases and J by 7 bases, with 14 bases between the two germline ends. CDR3 in amino acids: CASSVDARGQPQHF. The CDR3 region has the DNA TGTGCCAGCAGTGTTGACGCCAGGGGACAGCCCCAGCATTTT. The full variable domain, rest sourced from reference TRBV2 and TRBJ1-5, is EPEVTQTPSHQVTQMGQEVILRCVPISNHLYFYWYRQILGQKVEFLVSFYNNEISEKSEIFDDQFSVERPDGSNFTLKIRSTKLEDSAMYFCASSVDARGQPQHFGDGTRLSIL.

The rearrangement joins TRBV18 to TRBJ2-6; D possibly corresponds to TRBD2 (6 bases). Trimming left V 3 bases short and J 0 bases short, with 9 bases between. The CDR3 length is 16 residues. Per the germline V gene, CDR1 is KGHSH and CDR2 is LQKENI. This chain's CDR3 is CASSPPTSSGANVLTF. DNA of the CDR3: TGTGCCAGCTCACCTCCGACTAGCTCTGGGGCCAACGTCCTGACTTTC.

V usage is TRBV30 and J usage is TRBJ1-2; TRBD1 matches at 12 bases. This CDR3 has 16 amino acids. With V trimmed by 3 bases and J by 2 bases, 7 bases remained unmatched. Germline values: CDR1 GTSNPN, CDR2 SVGIG (reference sequence). CDR3 in DNA: TGTGCCTGGAGGACCCACGGGACAGGGGGCAACTATGGCTACACCTTC. Its translation is CAWRTHGTGGNYGYTF. The whole variable domain, remainder taken from reference TRBV30 and TRBJ1-2, is SQTIHQWPATLVQPVGSPLSLECTVEGTSNPNLYWYRQAAGRGLQLLFYSVGIGQISSEVPQNLSASRPQDRQFILSSKKLLLSDSGFYLCAWRTHGTGGNYGYTFGSGTRLTVV.